These 2 T cell receptor beta chains were sequenced from one sample in a study of blood T cell repertoires in COVID-19. Profiling relied on immunoSEQ multiplex PCR, and the TCRdb table lists in-frame clones only, not all of them. Of around 500,000 clones listed, approximately 83% are singletons. The sequenced material came from peripheral blood. The source of these receptors is a human donor in a cohort sampled during active COVID-19.

The chain couples TRBV5-5 to TRBJ2-5, with TRBD2 identical over 13 bases. Trimming at V came to 2 bases and at J to 5 bases, leaving 6 bases not matched to a gene. The CDR3 length is 16 residues. CDR1 and CDR2 (germline): SGHKS, YYEKEE (reference sequence). CDR3 region: CASSFPLTSGRETQYF. In DNA, the CDR3 is TGTGCCAGCAGCTTTCCGCTGACTAGCGGGAGGGAGACCCAGTACTTC.

The chain has TRBV7-9 and TRBJ1-2, with 8 bases identical to TRBD1. With 5 bases clipped from V and 3 bases from J, the junction kept 8 bases outside the gene matches. The CDR3 loop spans 15 amino acids. Germline assignment: CDR1 SEHNR and CDR2 FQNEAQ (reference sequence). CDR3 in amino acids: CASSLPTGEDYGYTF. CDR3 nucleotides: TGTGCCAGCAGCCTTCCGACAGGGGAAGACTATGGCTACACCTTC.